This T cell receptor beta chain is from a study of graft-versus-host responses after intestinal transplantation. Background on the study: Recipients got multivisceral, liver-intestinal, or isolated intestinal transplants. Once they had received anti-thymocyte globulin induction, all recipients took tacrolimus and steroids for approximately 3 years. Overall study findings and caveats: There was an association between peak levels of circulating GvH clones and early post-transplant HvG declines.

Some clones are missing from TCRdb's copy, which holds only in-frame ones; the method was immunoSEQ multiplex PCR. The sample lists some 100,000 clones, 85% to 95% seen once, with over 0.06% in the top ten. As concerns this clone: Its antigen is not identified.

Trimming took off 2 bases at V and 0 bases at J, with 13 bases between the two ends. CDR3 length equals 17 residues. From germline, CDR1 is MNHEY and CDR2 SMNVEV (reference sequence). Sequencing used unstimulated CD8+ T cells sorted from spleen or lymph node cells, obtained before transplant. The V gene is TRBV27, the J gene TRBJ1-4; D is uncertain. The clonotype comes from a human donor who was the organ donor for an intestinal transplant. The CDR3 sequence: CASSLGLTGSTNEKLFF. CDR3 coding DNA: TGTGCCAGCAGTTTAGGCCTAACGGGGTCAACTAATGAAAAACTGTTTTTT.